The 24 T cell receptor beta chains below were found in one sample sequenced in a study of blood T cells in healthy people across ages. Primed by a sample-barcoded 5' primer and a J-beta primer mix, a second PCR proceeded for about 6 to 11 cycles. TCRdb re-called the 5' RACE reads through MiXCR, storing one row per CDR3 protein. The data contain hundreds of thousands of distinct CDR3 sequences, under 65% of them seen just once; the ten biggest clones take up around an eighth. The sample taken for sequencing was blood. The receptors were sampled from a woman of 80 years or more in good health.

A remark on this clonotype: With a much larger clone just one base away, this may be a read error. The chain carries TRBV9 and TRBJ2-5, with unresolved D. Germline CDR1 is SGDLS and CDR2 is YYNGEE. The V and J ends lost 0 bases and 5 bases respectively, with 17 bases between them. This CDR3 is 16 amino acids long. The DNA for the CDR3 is TGTGCCAGCAGCGTAGGTGGCGTCTCCTCAATGGAGACCCAGTACTTC. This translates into CASSVGGVSSMETQYF.

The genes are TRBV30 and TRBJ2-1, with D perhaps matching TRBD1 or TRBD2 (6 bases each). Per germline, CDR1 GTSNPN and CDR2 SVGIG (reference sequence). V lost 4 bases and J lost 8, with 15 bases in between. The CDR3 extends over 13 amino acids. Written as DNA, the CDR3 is TGTGCCTGGAAGGGGGGAGTGGTAGATGAGCAGTTCTTC. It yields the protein CAWKGGVVDEQFF.

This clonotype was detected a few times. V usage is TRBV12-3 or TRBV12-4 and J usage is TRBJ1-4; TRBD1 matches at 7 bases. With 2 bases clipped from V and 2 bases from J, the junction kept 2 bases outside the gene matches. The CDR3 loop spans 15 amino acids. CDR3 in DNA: TGTGCCAGCAGTTTAAGGGACAGCACTAATGAAAAACTGTTTTTT. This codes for CASSLRDSTNEKLFF.

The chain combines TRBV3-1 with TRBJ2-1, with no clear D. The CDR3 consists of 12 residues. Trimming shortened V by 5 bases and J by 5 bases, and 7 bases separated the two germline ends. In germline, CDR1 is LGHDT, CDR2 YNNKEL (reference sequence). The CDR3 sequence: CASSLPHNEQFF. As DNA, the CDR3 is TGTGCCAGCAGCTTACCTCACAATGAGCAGTTCTTC.

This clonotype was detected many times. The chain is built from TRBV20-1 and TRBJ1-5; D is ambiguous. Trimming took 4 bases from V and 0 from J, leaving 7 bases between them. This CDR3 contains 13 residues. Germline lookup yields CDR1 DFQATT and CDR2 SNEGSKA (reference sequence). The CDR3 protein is CSAKDHSNQPQHF. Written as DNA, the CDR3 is TGCAGTGCTAAGGATCATAGCAATCAGCCCCAGCATTTT.

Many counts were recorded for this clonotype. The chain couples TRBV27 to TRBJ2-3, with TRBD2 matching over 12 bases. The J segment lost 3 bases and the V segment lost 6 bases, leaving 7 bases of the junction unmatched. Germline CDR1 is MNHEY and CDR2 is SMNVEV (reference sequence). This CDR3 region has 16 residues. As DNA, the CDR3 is TGTGCCAGCAGAGAGACTAGCGGGAGTAAAACAGATACGCAGTATTTT. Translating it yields CASRETSGSKTDTQYF.

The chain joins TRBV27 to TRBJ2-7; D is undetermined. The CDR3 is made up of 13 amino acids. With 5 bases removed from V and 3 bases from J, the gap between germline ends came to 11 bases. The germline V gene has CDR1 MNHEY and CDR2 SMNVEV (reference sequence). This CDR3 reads CASSGLVDYEQYF. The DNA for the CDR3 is TGTGCCAGCAGTGGATTGGTCGACTACGAGCAGTACTTC.

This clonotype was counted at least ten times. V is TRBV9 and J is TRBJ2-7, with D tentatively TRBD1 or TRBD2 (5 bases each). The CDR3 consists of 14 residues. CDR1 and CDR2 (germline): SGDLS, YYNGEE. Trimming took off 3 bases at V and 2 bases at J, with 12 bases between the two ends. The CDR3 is CASSDRDQTYEQYF. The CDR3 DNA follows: TGTGCCAGCAGCGACCGGGACCAAACCTACGAGCAGTACTTC. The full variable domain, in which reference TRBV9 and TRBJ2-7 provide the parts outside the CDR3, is DSGVTQTPKHLITATGQRVTLRCSPRSGDLSVYWYQQSLDQGLQFLIQYYNGEERAKGNILERFSAQQFPDLHSELNLSSLELGDSALYFCASSDRDQTYEQYFGPGTRLTVT.

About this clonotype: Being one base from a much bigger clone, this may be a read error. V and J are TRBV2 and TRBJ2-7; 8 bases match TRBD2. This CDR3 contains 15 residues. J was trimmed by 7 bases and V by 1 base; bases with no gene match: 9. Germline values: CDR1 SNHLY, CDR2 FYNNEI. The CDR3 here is CASSEGGRSYNEQYF. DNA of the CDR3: TGTGCCAGCAGTGAAGGCGGGAGGTCCTACAATGAGCAGTACTTC. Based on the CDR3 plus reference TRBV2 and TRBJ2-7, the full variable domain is EPEVTQTPSHQVTQMGQEVILRCVPISNHLYFYWYRQILGQKVEFLVSFYNNEISEKSEIFDDQFSVERPDGSNFTLKIRSTKLEDSAMYFCASSEGGRSYNEQYFGPGTRLTVT.

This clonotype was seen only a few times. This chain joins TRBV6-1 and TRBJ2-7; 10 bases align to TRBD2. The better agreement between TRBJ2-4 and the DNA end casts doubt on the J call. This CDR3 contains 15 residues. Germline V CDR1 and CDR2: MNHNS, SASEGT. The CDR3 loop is CASSGLAGTGYIQYF. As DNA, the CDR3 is TGTGCCAGCAGTGGACTAGCGGGCACGGGTTACATTCAGTACTTC.

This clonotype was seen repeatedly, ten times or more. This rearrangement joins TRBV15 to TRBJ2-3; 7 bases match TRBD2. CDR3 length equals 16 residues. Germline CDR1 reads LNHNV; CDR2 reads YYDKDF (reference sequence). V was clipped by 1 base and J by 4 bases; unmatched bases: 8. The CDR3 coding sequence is TGTGCCACCAGCAGAGCGGGAGGTAGCATGGCAGATACGCAGTATTTT. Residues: CATSRAGGSMADTQYF. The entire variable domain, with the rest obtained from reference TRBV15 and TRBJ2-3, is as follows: DAMVIQNPRYQVTQFGKPVTLSCSQTLNHNVMYWYQQKSSQAPKLLFHYYDKDFNNEADTPDNFQSRRPNTSFCFLDIRSPGLGDTAMYLCATSRAGGSMADTQYFGPGTRLTVL.

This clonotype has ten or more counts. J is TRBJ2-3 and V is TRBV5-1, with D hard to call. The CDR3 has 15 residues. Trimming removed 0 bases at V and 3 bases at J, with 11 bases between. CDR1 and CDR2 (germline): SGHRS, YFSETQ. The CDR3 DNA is TGCGCCAGCAGCTTGGATTCGAGCGTGACAGATACGCAGTATTTT. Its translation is CASSLDSSVTDTQYF.

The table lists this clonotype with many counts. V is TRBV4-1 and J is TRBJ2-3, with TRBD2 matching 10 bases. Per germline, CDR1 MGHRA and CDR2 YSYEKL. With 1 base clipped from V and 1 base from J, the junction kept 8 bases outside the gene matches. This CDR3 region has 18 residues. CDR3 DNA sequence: TGCGCCAGCAGCCAAGTACCTAGCGGGAGACTGCGCACAGATACGCAGTATTTT. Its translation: CASSQVPSGRLRTDTQYF.

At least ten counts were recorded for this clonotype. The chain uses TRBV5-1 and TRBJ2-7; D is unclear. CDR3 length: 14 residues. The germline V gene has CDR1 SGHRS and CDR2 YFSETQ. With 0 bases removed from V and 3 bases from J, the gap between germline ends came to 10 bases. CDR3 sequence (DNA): TGCGCCAGCAGCTTGGATAGACGGATCTACGAGCAGTACTTC. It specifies CASSLDRRIYEQYF.

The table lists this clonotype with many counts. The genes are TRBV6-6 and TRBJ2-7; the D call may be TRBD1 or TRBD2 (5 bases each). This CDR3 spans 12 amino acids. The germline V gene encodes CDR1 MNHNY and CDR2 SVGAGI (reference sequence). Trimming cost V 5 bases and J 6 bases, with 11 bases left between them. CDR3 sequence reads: CASSPHGGEQYF. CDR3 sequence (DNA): TGTGCCAGCAGTCCCCATGGGGGCGAGCAGTACTTC.

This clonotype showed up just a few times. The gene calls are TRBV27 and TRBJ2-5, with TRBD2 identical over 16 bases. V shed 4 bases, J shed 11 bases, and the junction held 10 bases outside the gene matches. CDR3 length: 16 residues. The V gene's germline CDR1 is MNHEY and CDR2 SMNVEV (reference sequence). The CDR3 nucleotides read TGTGCCAGCAGTTCGGGACTAGCGGGAGGGGTCAATGAGCAGTACTTC. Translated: CASSSGLAGGVNEQYF.

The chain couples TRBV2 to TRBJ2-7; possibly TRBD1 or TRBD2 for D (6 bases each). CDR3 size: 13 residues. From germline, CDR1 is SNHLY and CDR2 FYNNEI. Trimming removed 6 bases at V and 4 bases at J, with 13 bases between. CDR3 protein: CASRTPGAYEQYF. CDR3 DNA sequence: TGTGCCAGCAGGACGCCGGGGGCATACGAGCAGTACTTC.

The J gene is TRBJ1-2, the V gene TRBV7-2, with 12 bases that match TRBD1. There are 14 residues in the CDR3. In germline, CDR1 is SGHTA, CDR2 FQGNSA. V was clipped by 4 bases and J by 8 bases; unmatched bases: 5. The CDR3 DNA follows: TGTGCCAGCAGCTCGGGGACAGGGGGCAGCGGCTACACCTTC. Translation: CASSSGTGGSGYTF.

Here the CDR3 DNA reads TGTGCCAGCAGCCAAGCCTGGGGGGGACAGGGGCTCCTAGAGCTGTTTTTT. Translation gives CASSQAWGGQGLLELFF. The chain couples TRBV4-2 to TRBJ1-4; 10 bases map to TRBD1. Trimming removed 1 base from V and 14 bases from J; junction bases left unmatched: 16. Germline assignment: CDR1 LGHNA and CDR2 YNFKEQ. The CDR3 consists of 17 residues.

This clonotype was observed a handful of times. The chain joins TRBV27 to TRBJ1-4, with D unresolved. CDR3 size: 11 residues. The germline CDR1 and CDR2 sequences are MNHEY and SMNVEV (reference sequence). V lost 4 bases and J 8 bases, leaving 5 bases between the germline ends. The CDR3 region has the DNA TGTGCCAGCAGTTCACACGAAAAACTGTTTTTT. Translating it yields CASSSHEKLFF.

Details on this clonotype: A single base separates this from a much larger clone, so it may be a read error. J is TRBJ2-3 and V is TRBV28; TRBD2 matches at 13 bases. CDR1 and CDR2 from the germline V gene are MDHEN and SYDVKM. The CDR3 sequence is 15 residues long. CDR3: CASQKLAGGADMQYF. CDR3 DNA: TGTGCCAGCCAGAAACTAGCGGGGGGGGCAGATATGCAGTATTTT.

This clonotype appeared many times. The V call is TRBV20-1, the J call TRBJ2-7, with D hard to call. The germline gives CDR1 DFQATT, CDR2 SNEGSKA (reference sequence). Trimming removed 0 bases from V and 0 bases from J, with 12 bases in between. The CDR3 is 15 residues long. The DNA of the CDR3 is TGCAGTGCTAGAGATTTGAGGAGAAGCTCCTACGAGCAGTACTTC. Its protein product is CSARDLRRSSYEQYF.

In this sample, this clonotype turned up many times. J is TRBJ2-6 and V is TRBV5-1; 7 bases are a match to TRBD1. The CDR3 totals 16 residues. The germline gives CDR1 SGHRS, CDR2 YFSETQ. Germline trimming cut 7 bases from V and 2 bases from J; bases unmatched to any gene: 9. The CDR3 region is CASGGTAITGANVLTF. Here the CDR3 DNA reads TGCGCCAGCGGTGGGACAGCCATAACTGGGGCCAACGTCCTGACTTTC.

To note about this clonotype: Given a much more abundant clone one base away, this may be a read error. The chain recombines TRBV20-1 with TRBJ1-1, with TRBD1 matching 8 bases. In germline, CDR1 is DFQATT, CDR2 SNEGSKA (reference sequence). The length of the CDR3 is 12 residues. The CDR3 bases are TGCACCGCGGACAGGGCGAACACTGAAGCTTTCTTT. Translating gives CTADRANTEAFF.